This T cell receptor (beta chain) was obtained from a study of response to subunit inactivated influenza vaccine. Overall study results and limits: Few new T cells, the authors suggested, are recruited by each seasonal influenza vaccination.

TCRdb re-analysed the RT-PCR reads in MiXCR, keeping a single row per CDR3 protein. The table includes under 950,000 distinct CDR3 sequences, 21% detected once. Concerning this clonotype: What it binds is not known.

The receptor was derived from a man between 45 and 60 years old who received an inactivated influenza vaccine. The material sequenced was PBMCs from blood, taken 4 to 6 days after vaccination.

In DNA, the CDR3 is TGTGCCAGCAGCTTAACTGGGAAAGAGACCCAGTACTTC. Translating it yields CASSLTGKETQYF. The V gene is TRBV7-3, the J gene TRBJ2-5, with D uncertain. Per the germline V gene, CDR1 is SGHTA and CDR2 is FQGTGA. The CDR3 loop spans 13 amino acids. The ends were cut back, 0 bases at V and 3 bases at J, with 5 bases in the middle.